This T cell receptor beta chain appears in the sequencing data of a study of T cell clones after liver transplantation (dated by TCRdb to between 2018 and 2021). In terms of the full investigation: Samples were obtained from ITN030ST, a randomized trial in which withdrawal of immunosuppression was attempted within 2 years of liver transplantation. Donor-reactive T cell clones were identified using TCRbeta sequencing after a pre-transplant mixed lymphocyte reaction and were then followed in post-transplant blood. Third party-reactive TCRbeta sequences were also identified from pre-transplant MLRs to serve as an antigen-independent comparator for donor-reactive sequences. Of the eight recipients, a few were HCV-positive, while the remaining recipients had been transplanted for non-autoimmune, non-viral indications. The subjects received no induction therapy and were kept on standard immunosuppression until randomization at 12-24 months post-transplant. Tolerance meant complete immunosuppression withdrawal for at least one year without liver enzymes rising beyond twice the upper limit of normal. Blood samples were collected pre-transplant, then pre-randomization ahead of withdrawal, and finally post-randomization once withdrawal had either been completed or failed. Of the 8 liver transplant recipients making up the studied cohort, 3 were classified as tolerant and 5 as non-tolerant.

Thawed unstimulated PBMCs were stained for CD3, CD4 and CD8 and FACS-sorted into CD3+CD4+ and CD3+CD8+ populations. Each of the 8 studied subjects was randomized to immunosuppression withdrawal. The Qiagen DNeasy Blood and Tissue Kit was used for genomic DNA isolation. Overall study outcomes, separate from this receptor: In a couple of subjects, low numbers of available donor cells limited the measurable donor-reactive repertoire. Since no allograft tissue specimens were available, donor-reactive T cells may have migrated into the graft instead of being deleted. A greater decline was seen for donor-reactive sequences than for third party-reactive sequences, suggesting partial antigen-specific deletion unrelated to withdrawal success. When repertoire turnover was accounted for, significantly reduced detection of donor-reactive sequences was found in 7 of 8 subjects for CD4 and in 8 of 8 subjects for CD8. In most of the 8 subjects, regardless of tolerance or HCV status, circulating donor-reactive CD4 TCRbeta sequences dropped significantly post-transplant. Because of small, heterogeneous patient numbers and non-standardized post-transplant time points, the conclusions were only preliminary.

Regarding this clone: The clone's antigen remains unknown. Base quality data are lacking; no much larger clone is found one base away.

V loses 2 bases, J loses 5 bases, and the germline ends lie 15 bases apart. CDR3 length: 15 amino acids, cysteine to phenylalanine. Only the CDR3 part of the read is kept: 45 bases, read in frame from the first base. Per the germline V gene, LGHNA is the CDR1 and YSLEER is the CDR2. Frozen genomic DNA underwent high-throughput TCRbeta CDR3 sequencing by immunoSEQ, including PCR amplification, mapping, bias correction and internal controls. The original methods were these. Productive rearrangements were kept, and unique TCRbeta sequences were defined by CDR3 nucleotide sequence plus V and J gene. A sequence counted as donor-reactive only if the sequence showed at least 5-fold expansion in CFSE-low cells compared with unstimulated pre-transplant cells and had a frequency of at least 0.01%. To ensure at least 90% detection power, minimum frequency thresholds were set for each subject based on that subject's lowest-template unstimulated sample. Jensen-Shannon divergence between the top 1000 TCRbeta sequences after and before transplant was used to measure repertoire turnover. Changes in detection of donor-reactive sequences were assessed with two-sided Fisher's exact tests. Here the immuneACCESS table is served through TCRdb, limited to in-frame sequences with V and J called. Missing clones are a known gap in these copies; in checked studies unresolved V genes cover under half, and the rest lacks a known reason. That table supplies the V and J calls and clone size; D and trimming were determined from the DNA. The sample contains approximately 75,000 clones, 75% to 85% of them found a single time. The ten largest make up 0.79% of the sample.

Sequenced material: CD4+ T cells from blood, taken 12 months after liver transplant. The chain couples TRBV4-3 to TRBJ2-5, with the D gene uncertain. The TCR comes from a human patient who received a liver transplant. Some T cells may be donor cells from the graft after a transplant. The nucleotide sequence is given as TGCGCCAGCAGCCAAAGGTCCGGGTACGATGAGACCCAGTACTTC. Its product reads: CASSQRSGYDETQYF.